This is a list of T cell receptor beta chains from one sample in a study of T cells in Graves' hyperthyroidism and ophthalmopathy. TCRdb fed the multiplex PCR reads into MiXCR, producing one record per CDR3 protein. The sample lists hundreds of thousands of distinct CDR3 sequences, approximately 15% occurring once. Specimen: blood. All receptors derive from a woman aged 30 to 39 with Graves' hyperthyroidism that later progressed to Graves' ophthalmopathy. Both conserved end residues are part of each CDR3. D genes are given only for firm matches. Size is omitted from some rows. Given values are once, few, many or a class for expanded clones.

TRBJ2-7,once,TRBV10-2,TRBD1,CASKGQGAYEQYF,TGCGCCAGCAAGGGACAGGGAGCGTACGAGCAGTACTTC
TRBJ2-3,many,TRBV3-1,TRBD2,CASSPGTSGEADTQYF,TGTGCCAGCAGCCCCGGGACTAGCGGTGAAGCGGATACGCAGTATTTT
TRBJ1-2,many,TRBV11-2,.,CASSPRRGANDGYTF,TGTGCCAGCAGCCCGCGGCGGGGGGCTAACGATGGCTACACCTTC
TRBJ1-1,.,TRBV13,.,CASSGTGTAEGAFF,TGTGCCAGCAGTGGGACCGGGACCGCCGAGGGAGCTTTCTTT
TRBJ1-2,.,TRBV12-3/TRBV12-4,.,CASSLYGTHYGYTF,TGTGCCAGCAGTTTATACGGGACGCACTATGGCTACACCTTC
TRBJ1-2,.,TRBV11-2,.,CASSSSGPSDYGYTF,TGTGCGAGCAGCTCTTCGGGACCGAGCGACTATGGCTACACCTTC
TRBJ2-2,many,TRBV7-9,TRBD1,CASSISTGDIGELFF,TGTGCCAGCAGCATCTCGACAGGGGACATCGGGGAGCTGTTTTTT
TRBJ2-3,.,TRBV2,TRBD2,CASSALAGALDTQYF,TGTGCCAGCAGTGCGCTAGCGGGAGCTCTTGATACGCAGTATTTT
TRBJ2-4,.,TRBV12-5,.,CASRTDYSSRGIQYF,TGTGCTAGTCGGACAGATTATTCTAGCCGGGGCATTCAGTACTTC
TRBJ1-5,.,TRBV20-1,TRBD1,CSARDLGTGINQPQHF,TGCAGTGCTAGAGACCTAGGGACAGGAATCAATCAGCCCCAGCATTTT
TRBJ2-2,many,TRBV6-1,.,CASSRQPNTGELFF,TGTGCCAGCAGTCGACAACCGAACACCGGGGAGCTGTTTTTT
TRBJ2-2,.,TRBV5-1,TRBD1,CASSLEGGSTGELFF,TGCGCCAGCAGCTTGGAAGGGGGCAGCACCGGGGAGCTGTTTTTT